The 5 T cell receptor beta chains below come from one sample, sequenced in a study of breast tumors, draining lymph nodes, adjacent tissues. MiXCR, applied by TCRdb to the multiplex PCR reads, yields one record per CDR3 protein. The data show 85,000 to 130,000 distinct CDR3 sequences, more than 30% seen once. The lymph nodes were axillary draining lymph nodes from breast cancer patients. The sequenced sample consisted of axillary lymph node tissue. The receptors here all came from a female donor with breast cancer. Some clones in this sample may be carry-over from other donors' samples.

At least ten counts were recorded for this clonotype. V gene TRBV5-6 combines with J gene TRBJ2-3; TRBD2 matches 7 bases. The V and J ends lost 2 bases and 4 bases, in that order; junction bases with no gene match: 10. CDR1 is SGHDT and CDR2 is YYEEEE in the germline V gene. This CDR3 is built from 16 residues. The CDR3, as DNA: TGTGCCAGCAGCTTTTGGGGGGGTAATGAGGCAGATACGCAGTATTTT. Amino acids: CASSFWGGNEADTQYF. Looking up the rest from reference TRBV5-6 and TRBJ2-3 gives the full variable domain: DAGVTQSPTHLIKTRGQQVTLRCSPKSGHDTVSWYQQALGQGPQFIFQYYEEEERQRGNFPDRFSGHQFPNYSSELNVNALLLGDSALYLCASSFWGGNEADTQYFGPGTRLTVL.

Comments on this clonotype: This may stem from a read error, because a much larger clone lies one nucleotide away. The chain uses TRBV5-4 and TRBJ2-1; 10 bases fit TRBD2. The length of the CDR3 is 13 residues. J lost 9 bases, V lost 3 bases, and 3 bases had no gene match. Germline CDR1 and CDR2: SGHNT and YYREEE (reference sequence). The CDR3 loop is CASSWGLACEQFF. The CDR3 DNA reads TGTGCCAGCAGCTGGGGACTAGCGTGTGAGCAGTTCTTC.

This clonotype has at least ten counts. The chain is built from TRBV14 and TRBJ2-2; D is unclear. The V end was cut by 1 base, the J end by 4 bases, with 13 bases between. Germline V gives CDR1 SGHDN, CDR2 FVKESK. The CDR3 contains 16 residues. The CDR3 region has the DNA TGTGCCAGCAGCCAAGTATTGGTTGGAACCACCGGGGAGCTGTTTTTT. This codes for CASSQVLVGTTGELFF.

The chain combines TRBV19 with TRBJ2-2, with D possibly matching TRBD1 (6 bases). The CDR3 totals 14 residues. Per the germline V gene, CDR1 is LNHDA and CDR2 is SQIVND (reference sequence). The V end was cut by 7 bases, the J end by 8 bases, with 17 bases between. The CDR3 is CASNRVWGTGELFF. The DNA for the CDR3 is TGTGCCAGTAATAGAGTCTGGGGGACAGGGGAGCTGTTTTTT.

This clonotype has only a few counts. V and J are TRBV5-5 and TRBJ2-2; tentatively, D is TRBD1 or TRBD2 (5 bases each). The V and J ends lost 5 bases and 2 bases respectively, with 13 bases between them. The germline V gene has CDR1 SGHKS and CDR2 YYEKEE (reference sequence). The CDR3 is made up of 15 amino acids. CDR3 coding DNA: TGTGCCAGCAGGCGTCCGGGGCTAAACACCGGGGAGCTGTTTTTT. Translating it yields CASRRPGLNTGELFF.